One T cell receptor beta chain is described in this entry. Assay used: immunoSEQ multiplex PCR; TCRdb lists only in-frame clones, some missing. The sample lists some 150,000 clones; around 90% were seen once. This sample was included in a study of blood T cell repertoires in COVID-19. Study-wide background: Spain, Italy and the United States supplied samples that represented acute and convalescent COVID-19. T cells, B-cell-depleted T cells, or PBMCs supplied cDNA or gDNA.

Germline lookup yields CDR1 SGHVS and CDR2 FQNEAQ. V was trimmed by 1 base and J by 6 bases, leaving 7 bases between them. CDR3 length equals 12 residues. V gene TRBV7-8 combines with J gene TRBJ2-7; TRBD2 is a possible D gene (6 bases). Sequenced input: peripheral blood. The sequence derives from a woman in her forties or fifties with acute or convalescent COVID-19. The CDR3 loop is CASSLGGVEQYF. In DNA form, the CDR3 reads TGTGCCAGCAGCTTAGGGGGGGTCGAGCAGTACTTC.